A selection of T cell receptor beta chains follows, all from one sample in a study of T-cell memory formation after mild COVID-19. TCRdb reprocessed the 5' RACE reads via MiXCR and lists one record per CDR3 protein. The sample contains about 450,000 distinct CDR3 sequences, around 22% of which appear only once. Sequenced input: PBMCs or a T cell subset sorted from them (not recorded which). These receptors originate from an adult woman who had mild COVID-19 (a few samples of this study predate the infection). Cell type and time point are not known. The CDR3 runs from the conserved cysteine through the conserved F or W. The D gene is left open where the match is weak. For some rows the clone size is stated as once, few or many, or as a class when expanded; others skip it.

D gene	clone size	V gene	J gene	CDR3 protein	CDR3 DNA
-	few	TRBV29-1	TRBJ1-1	CSVEIAGYAFF	TGCAGCGTTGAAATAGCAGGTTATGCTTTCTTT
-	-	TRBV6-2/TRBV6-3	TRBJ1-1	CASSPRGLNTEAFF	TGTGCCAGCAGTCCTAGGGGTCTGAACACTGAAGCTTTCTTT
-	few	TRBV29-1	TRBJ2-1	CSGGAFGNEQFF	TGCAGCGGGGGGGCCTTCGGAAATGAGCAGTTCTTC
-	-	TRBV12-3/TRBV12-4	TRBJ2-7	CASSLAPGSRGDEQYF	TGTGCCAGCAGTTTAGCCCCCGGAAGTCGAGGGGACGAGCAGTACTTC
TRBD2	-	TRBV24-1	TRBJ2-5	CATSDLREREGDQETQYF	TGTGCCACCAGTGATTTGCGGGAGCGGGAGGGGGACCAAGAGACCCAGTACTTC
-	-	TRBV30	TRBJ2-2	CACDWGAEFGGELFF	TGTGCCTGTGATTGGGGGGCTGAATTTGGCGGGGAGCTGTTTTTT
-	few	TRBV6-4	TRBJ2-5	CASSDPAGGIPLETQYF	TGTGCCAGCAGTGACCCAGCGGGCGGCATCCCGTTGGAGACCCAGTACTTC
-	-	TRBV24-1	TRBJ2-1	CATSVLESGQQFF	TGTGCCACCAGTGTTCTGGAATCCGGTCAGCAGTTCTTC
-	few	TRBV18	TRBJ2-1	CASSPGVARTNNEQFF	TGTGCCAGCTCACCGGGTGTTGCCAGGACAAACAATGAGCAGTTCTTC
-	-	TRBV4-1	TRBJ1-2	CASSQAWGNYGYTF	TGCGCCAGCAGCCAAGCCTGGGGTAACTATGGCTACACCTTC
-	few	TRBV9	TRBJ1-1	CASSVGQGRNTEAFF	TGTGCCAGCAGCGTAGGTCAGGGCCGGAACACTGAAGCTTTCTTT
TRBD2	few	TRBV7-2	TRBJ2-1	CASGGTSSYNEQFF	TGTGCCAGCGGGGGGACTAGCTCCTACAATGAGCAGTTCTTC
-	-	TRBV12-3/TRBV12-4	TRBJ1-1	CASSPSSPPGAFF	TGTGCCAGCAGTCCCTCATCCCCGCCAGGAGCTTTCTTT